This T cell receptor beta chain was obtained from a study of blood T cell repertoires in COVID-19. Study background: The samples span acute and convalescent COVID-19 from the United States, Italy and Spain. PBMCs, B-cell-depleted T cells, or T cells were the source of the cDNA or gDNA that made up the material.

Per the original data handling: The authors estimated nucleated cell counts from reference gene primer amplification. Here immunoSEQ multiplex PCR was the method, and the copy in TCRdb shows in-frame clones only, minus some. V and J calls and clone size are given by that table; D and trimming were obtained from the DNA. Among about 240,000 clones listed, around 90% were seen once. This CDR3 spans 14 amino acids. Germline loops: CDR1 MNHNY, CDR2 SVGAGI (reference sequence). V was clipped by 1 base and J by 2 bases, with 8 bases between them. The chain links TRBV6-6 to TRBJ2-5, with D possibly TRBD2 on 6 matching bases. The sequence came from a man in his 60s who had recovered from COVID-19. Source material: peripheral blood. CDR3: CASSYLGGQETQYF. For the CDR3, the DNA is TGTGCCAGCAGTTACTTGGGAGGACAAGAGACCCAGTACTTC.